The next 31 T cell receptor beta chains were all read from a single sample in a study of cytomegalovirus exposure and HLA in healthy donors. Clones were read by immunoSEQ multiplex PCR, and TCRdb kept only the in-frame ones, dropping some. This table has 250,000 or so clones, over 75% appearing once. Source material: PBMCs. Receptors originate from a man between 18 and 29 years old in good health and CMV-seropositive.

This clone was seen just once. For the CDR3, the DNA is TGTGCCAGCAGTTTATTGGAAAGGACCGAGCTGTTTTTT. It specifies CASSLLERTELFF. This chain uses TRBV27 with TRBJ2-2, with D hard to call. The CDR3 covers 13 residues. Germline V CDR1 and CDR2: MNHEY, SMNVEV (reference sequence). Between the trimmed V and J ends, which lost 1 base and 11 bases, there was a span of 11 bases.

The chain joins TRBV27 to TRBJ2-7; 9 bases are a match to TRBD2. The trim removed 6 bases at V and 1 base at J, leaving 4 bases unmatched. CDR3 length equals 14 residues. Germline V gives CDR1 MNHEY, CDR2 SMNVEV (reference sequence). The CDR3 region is CASSLAGLSYEQYF. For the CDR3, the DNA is TGTGCCAGCAGCCTAGCGGGGTTATCCTACGAGCAGTACTTC.

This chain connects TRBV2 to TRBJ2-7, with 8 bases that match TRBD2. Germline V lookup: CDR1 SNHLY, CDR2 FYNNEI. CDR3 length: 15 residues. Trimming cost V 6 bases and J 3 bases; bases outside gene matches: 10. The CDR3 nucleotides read TGTGCCAGCAGGAGGAGCGGGAGAGGTATCTACGAGCAGTACTTC. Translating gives CASRRSGRGIYEQYF.

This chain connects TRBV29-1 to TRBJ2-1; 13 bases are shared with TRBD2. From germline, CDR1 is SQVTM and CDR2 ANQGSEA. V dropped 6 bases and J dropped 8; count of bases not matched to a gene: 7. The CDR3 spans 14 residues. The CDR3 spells CSVAGLAGSDEQFF. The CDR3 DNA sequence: TGCAGCGTGGCGGGACTAGCGGGAAGTGATGAGCAGTTCTTC.

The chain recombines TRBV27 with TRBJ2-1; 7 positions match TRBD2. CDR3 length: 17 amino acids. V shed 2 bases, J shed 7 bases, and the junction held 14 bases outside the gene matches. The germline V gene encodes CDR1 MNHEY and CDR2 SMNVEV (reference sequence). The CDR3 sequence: CASSLRQRREVSNEQFF. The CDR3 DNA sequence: TGTGCCAGCAGTTTAAGGCAACGACGGGAGGTTAGTAATGAGCAGTTCTTC.

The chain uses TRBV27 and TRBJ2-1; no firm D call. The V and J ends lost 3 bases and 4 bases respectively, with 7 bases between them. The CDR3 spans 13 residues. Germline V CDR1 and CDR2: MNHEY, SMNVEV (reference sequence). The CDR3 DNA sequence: TGTGCCAGCAGTTTCGCTACTTACAATGAGCAGTTCTTC. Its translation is CASSFATYNEQFF.

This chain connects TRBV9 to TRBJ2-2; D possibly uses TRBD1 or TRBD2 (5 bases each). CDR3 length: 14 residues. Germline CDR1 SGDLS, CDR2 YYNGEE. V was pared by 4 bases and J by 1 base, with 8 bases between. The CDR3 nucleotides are TGTGCCAGCAGCAAGGGACGGAACACCGGGGAGCTGTTTTTT. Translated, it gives CASSKGRNTGELFF.

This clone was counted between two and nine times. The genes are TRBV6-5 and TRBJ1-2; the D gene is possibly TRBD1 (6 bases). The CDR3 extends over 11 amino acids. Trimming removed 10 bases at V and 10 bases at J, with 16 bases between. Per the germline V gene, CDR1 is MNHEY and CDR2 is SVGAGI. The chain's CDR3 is CATIVKGHYTF. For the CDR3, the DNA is TGTGCCACGATCGTGAAGGGACACTACACCTTC.

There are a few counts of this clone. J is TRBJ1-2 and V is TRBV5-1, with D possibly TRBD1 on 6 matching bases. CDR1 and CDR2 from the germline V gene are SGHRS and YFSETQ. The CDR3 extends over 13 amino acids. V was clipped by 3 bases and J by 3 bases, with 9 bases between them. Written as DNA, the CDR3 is TGCGCCAGCAGCTACAGGGAGGACTATGGCTACACCTTC. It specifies CASSYREDYGYTF.

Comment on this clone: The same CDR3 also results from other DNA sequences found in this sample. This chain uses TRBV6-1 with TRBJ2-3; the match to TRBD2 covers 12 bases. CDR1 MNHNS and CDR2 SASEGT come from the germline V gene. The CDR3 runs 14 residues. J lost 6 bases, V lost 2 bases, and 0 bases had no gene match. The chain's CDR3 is CASSELAGGDTQYF. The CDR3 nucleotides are TGTGCCAGCAGTGAACTAGCGGGAGGGGATACGCAGTATTTT.

The DNA for the CDR3 is TGTGCCAGCAGTTTACGGGGGCGGGACTCCTACAATGAGCAGTTCTTC. This gives the protein CASSLRGRDSYNEQFF. The chain couples TRBV27 to TRBJ2-1; D is perhaps TRBD1 or TRBD2 (6 bases each). V dropped 2 bases and J dropped 0 bases, with 11 bases sitting between them. CDR1 and CDR2 (germline): MNHEY, SMNVEV (reference sequence). This CDR3 comprises 16 residues.

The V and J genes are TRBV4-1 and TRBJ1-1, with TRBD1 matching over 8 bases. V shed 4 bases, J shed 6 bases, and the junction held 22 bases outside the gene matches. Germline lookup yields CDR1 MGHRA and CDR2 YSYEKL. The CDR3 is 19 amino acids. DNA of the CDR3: TGCGCCAGCAGCCGTTACCCCGACACTACACGGACAGGGCGCGCTGAAGCTTTCTTT. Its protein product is CASSRYPDTTRTGRAEAFF.

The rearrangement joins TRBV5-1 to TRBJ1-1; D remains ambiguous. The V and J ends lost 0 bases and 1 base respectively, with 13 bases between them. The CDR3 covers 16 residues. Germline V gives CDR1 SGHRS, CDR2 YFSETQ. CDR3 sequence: CASSLDGRRKNTEAFF. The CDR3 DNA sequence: TGCGCCAGCAGCTTGGACGGAAGACGGAAGAACACTGAAGCTTTCTTT.

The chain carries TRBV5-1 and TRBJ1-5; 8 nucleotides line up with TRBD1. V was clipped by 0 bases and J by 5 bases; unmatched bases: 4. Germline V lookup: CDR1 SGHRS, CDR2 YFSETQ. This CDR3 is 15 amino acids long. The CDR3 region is CASSLAPGGDQPQHF. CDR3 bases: TGCGCCAGCAGCTTGGCCCCAGGGGGCGATCAGCCCCAGCATTTT. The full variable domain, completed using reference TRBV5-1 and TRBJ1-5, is KAGVTQTPRYLIKTRGQQVTLSCSPISGHRSVSWYQQTPGQGLQFLFEYFSETQRNKGNFPGRFSGRQFSNSRSEMNVSTLELGDSALYLCASSLAPGGDQPQHFGDGTRLSIL.

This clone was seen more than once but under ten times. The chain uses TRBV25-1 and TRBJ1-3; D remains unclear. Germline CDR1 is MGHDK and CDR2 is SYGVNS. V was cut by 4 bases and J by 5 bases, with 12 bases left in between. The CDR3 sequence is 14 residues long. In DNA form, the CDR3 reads TGTGCCAGCAGTGCGGCCGGTCGAAGAAACACCATATATTTT. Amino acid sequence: CASSAAGRRNTIYF. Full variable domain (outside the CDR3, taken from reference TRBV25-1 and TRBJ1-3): EADIYQTPRYLVIGTGKKITLECSQTMGHDKMYWYQQDPGMELHLIHYSYGVNSTEKGDLSSESTVSRIRTEHFPLTLESARPSHTSQYLCASSAAGRRNTIYFGEGSWLTVV.

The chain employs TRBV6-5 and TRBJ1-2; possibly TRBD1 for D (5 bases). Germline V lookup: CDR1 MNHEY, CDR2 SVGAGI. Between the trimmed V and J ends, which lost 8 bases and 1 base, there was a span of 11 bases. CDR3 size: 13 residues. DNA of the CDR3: TGTGCCAGCGGCATGGGGGGTAACTATGGCTACACCTTC. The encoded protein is CASGMGGNYGYTF.

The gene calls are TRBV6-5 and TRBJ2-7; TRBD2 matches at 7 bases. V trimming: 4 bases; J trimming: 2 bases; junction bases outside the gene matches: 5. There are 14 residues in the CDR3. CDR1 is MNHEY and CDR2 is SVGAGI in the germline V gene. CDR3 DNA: TGTGCCAGCAGTTTCGGCGGGGGAGCCTACGAGCAGTACTTC. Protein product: CASSFGGGAYEQYF.

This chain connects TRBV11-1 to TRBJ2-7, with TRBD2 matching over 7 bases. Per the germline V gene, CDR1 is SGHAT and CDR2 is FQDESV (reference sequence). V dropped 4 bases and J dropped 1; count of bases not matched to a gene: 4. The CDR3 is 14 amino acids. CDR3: CASSSVGGSYEQYF. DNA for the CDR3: TGTGCCAGCAGCTCCGTCGGGGGGTCCTACGAGCAGTACTTC.

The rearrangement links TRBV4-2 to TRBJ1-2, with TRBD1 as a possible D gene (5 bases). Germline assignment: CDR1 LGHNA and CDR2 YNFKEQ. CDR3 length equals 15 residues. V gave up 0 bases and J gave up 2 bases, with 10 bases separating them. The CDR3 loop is CASSQELRGNYGYTF. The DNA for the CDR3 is TGTGCCAGCAGCCAAGAATTGCGGGGGAACTATGGCTACACCTTC.

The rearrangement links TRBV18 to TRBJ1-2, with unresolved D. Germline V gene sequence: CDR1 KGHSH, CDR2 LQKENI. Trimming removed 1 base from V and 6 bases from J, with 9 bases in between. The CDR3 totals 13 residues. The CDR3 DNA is TGTGCCAGCTCACCACGGGCCCAAGATGGCTACACCTTC. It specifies CASSPRAQDGYTF.

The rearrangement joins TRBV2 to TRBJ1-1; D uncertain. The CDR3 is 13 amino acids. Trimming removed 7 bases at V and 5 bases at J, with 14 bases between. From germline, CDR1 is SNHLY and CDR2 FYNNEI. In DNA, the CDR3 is TGTGCCAGCATGGCAGGTAGGGTAACTGAAGCTTTCTTT. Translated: CASMAGRVTEAFF.

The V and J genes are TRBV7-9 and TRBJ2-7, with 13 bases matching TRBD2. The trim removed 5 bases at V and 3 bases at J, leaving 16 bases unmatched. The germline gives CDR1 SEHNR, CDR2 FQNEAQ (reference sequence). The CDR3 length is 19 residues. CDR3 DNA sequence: TGTGCCAGCAGCGGACCCCCCGGACTAGCGGGAGTGACAAACTACGAGCAGTACTTC. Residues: CASSGPPGLAGVTNYEQYF. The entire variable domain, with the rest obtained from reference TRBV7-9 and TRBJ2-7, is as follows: DTGVSQNPRHKITKRGQNVTFRCDPISEHNRLYWYRQTLGQGPEFLTYFQNEAQLEKSRLLSDRFSAERPKGSFSTLEIQRTEQGDSAMYLCASSGPPGLAGVTNYEQYFGPGTRLTVT.

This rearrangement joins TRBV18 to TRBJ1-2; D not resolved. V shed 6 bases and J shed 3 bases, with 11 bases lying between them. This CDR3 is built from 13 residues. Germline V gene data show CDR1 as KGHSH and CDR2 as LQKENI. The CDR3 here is CASSPDGHYGYTF. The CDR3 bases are TGTGCCAGCTCGCCGGACGGTCACTATGGCTACACCTTC.

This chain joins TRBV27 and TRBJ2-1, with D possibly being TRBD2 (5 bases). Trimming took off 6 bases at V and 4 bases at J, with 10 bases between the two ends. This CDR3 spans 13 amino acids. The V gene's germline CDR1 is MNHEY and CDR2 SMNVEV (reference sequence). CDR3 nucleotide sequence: TGTGCCAGCAGGGCTAGCTCTTACAATGAGCAGTTCTTC. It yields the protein CASRASSYNEQFF.

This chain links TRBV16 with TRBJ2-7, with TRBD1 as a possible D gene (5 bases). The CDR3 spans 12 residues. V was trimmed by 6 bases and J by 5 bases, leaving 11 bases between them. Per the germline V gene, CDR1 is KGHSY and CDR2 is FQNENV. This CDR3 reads CASSPRVNEQYF. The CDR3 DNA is TGTGCCAGCAGTCCCAGGGTCAACGAGCAGTACTTC.

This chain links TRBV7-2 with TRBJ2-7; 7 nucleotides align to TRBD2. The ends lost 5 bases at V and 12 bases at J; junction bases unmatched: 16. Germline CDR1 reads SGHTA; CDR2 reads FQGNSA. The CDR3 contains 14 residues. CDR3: CASSVSGLAGPWYF. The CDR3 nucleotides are TGTGCCAGCAGCGTGAGCGGATTAGCGGGTCCGTGGTACTTC.

For the CDR3, the DNA is TGTGCCAGCAGCTTAGATCCGGGAAACTATGGCTACACCTTC. This sequence encodes CASSLDPGNYGYTF. The rearrangement uses TRBV7-2 and TRBJ1-2; D unclear. The CDR3 is made up of 14 amino acids. V was pared by 1 base and J by 2 bases, with 8 bases between. Germline CDR1 reads SGHTA; CDR2 reads FQGNSA.

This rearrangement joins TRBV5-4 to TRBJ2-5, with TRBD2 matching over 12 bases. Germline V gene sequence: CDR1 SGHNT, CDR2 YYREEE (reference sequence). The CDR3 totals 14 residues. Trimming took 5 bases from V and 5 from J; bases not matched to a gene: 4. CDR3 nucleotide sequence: TGTGCCAGCAGGAGCCTAGCGGGAGGGGAGACCCAGTACTTC. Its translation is CASRSLAGGETQYF.

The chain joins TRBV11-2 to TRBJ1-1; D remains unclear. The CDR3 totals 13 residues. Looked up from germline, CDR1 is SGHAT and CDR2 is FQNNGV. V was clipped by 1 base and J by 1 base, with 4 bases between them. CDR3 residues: CASSLGTNTEAFF. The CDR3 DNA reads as TGTGCCAGCAGCTTAGGCACGAACACTGAAGCTTTCTTT.

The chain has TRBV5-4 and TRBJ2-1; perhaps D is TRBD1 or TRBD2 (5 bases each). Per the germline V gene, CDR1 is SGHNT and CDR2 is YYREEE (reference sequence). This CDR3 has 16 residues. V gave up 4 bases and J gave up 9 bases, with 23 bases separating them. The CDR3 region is CASSQISEASQGEQFF. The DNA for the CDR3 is TGTGCCAGCAGCCAAATATCGGAGGCTAGTCAGGGTGAGCAGTTCTTC.

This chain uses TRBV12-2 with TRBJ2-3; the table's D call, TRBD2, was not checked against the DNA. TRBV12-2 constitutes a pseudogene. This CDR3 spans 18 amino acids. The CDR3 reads CASRLTPFSGRGPDTQYF. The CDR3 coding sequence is TGTGCAAGTCGCTTAACACCATTTAGCGGGAGGGGCCCAGATACGCAGTATTTT.